This TCR beta chain was identified during a study of blood T cells in healthy people across ages. Findings and caveats of the study: Older age coincided with a roughly linear decline in TCR beta diversity per million T cells.

This clonotype was recorded many times. Its antigen is as yet unknown. Germline and junction disagree at one end, which may indicate a read error. A second about 7 to 11 cycle PCR used barcoded and J-beta primers. All samples yielded 3 million or more CDR3-containing paired-end reads. TCRdb passed the 5' RACE reads through MiXCR, listing each CDR3 protein once. The sample lists more than 900,000 distinct CDR3 sequences; about 28% were seen once. This CDR3 comprises 14 residues. From germline, CDR1 is SGHDT and CDR2 YYEEEE. The same data also went into a second study, on T cells of mothers and their children. That paper states: Each mother yielded more than 10 million TCR beta CDR3 reads. Each child yielded several million reads.

The clonotype was recovered from a woman between 40 and 55 years old in good health. The sequenced sample consisted of blood. V and J are TRBV5-6 and TRBJ1-1, with TRBD1 identical over 7 bases. This CDR3 is CASSFDRANTEAFF. CDR3 DNA sequence: TGCGCCAGCAGCTTCGACAGGGCGAACACTGAAGCTTTCTTT. Full variable domain (rest looked up from reference TRBV5-6 and TRBJ1-1): DAGVTQSPTHLIKTRGQQVTLRCSPKSGHDTVSWYQQALGQGPQFIFQYYEEEERQRGNFPDRFSGHQFPNYSSELNVNALLLGDSALYLCASSFDRANTEAFFGQGTRLTVV.